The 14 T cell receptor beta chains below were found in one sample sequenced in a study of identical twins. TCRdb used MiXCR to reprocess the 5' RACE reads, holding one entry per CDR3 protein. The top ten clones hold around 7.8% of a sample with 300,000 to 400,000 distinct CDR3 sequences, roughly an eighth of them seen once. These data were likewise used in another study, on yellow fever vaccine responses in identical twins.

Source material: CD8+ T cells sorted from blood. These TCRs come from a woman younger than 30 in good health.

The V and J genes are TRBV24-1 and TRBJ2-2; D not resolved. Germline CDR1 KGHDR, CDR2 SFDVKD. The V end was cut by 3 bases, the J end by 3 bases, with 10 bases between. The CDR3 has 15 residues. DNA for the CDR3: TGTGCCACCAGTGATACCGACAACTACACCGGGGAGCTGTTTTTT. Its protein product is CATSDTDNYTGELFF.

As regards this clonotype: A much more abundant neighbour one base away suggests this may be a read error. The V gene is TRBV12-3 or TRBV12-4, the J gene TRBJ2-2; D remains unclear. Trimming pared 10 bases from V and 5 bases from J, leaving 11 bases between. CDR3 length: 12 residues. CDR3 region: CANNLQTGELFF. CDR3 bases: TGTGCCAACAACCTTCAAACCGGGGAGCTGTTTTTT.

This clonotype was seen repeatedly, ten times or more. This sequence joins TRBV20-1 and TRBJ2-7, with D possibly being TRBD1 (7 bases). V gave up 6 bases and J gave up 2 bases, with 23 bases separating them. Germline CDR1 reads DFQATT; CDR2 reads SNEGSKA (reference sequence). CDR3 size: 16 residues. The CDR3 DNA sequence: TGCAGTGCGAACAGGGGAACGGGGTGGAGGGCCTACGAGCAGTACTTC. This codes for CSANRGTGWRAYEQYF.

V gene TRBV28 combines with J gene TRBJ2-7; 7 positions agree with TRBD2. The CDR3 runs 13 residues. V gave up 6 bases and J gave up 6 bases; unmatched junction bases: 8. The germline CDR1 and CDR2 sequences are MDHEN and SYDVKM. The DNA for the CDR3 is TGTGCCAGCAGCCCTGGGGGGGTCGTCGAGCAGTACTTC. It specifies CASSPGGVVEQYF. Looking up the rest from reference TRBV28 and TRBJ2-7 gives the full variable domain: DVKVTQSSRYLVKRTGEKVFLECVQDMDHENMFWYRQDPGLGLRLIYFSYDVKMKEKGDIPEGYSVSREKKERFSLILESASTNQTSMYLCASSPGGVVEQYFGPGTRLTVT.

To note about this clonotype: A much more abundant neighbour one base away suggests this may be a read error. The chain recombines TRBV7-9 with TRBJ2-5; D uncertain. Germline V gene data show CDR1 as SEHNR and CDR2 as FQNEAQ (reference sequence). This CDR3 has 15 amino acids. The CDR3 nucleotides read TGTGCCAGCAGCTTAGGGTCGGAATTCCAAAAGACCCAGTACTTC. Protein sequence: CASSLGSEFQKTQYF.

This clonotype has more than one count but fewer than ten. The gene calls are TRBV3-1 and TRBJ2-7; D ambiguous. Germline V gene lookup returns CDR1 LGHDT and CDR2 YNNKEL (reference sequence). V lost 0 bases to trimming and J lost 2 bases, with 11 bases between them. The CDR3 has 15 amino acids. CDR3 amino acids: CASSQDPTVPYEQYF. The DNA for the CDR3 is TGTGCCAGCAGCCAAGATCCCACAGTTCCCTACGAGCAGTACTTC.

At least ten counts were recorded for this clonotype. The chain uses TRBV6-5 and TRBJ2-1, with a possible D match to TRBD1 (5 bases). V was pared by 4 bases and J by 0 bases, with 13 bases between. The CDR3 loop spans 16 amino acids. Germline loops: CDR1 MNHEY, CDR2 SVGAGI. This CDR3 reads CASSFSTGSSYNEQFF. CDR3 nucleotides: TGTGCCAGCAGTTTTTCCACAGGAAGCTCCTACAATGAGCAGTTCTTC.

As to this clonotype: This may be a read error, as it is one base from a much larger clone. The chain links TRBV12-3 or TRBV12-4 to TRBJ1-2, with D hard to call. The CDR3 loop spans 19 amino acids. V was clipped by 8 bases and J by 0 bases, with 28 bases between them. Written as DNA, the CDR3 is TGTGCCAGCTGTTCCCCCTGGATGGAGGATAAGAGGGCTAACTATGGCTACACCTTC. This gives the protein CASCSPWMEDKRANYGYTF.

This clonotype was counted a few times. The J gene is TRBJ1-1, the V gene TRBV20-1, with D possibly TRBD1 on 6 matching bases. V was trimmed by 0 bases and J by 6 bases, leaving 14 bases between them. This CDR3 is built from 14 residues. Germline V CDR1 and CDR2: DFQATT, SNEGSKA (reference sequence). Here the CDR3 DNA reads TGCAGTGCTAGAGACCGGGACATTAGGCCTGAAGCTTTCTTT. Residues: CSARDRDIRPEAFF.

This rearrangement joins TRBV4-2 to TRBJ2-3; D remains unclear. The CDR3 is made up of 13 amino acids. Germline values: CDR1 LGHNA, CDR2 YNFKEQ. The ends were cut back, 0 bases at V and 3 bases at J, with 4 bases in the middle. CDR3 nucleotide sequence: TGTGCCAGCAGCCAAGAAAGAACAGATACGCAGTATTTT. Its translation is CASSQERTDTQYF.

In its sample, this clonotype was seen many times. The CDR3 DNA follows: TGTGCCAGCAGTGTTGAAGCGGGGGGGCCCGATACGCAGTATTTT. Residues: CASSVEAGGPDTQYF. The chain has TRBV6-1 and TRBJ2-3; 10 bases are a match to TRBD2. CDR1 is MNHNS and CDR2 is SASEGT in the germline V gene. The V gene end was trimmed by 4 bases and the J gene end by 6 bases; junction bases not matched to a gene: 7. This CDR3 contains 15 residues.

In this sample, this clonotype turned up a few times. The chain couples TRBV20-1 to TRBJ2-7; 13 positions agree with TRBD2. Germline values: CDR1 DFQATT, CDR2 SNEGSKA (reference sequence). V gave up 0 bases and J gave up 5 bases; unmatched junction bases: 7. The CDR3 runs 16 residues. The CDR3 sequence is CSARDRTSGSLNEQYF. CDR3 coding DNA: TGCAGTGCTAGAGATCGGACTAGCGGGAGTCTGAACGAGCAGTACTTC.

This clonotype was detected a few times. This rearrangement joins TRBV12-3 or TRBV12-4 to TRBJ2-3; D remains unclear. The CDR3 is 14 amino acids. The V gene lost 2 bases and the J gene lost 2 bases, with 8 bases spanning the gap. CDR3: CASSLTYHTDTQYF. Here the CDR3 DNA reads TGTGCCAGCAGTTTAACCTATCACACAGATACGCAGTATTTT.

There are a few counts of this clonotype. CDR3 nucleotides: TGTGCCAGCAGTGATTGGACTAGCCTACAAGAGACCCAGTACTTC. It is translated as CASSDWTSLQETQYF. V gene TRBV2 combines with J gene TRBJ2-5; 8 bases map to TRBD2. The germline CDR1 and CDR2 sequences are SNHLY and FYNNEI. The CDR3 totals 15 residues. The trim removed 3 bases at V and 2 bases at J, leaving 5 bases unmatched. Looking up the rest from reference TRBV2 and TRBJ2-5 gives the full variable domain: EPEVTQTPSHQVTQMGQEVILRCVPISNHLYFYWYRQILGQKVEFLVSFYNNEISEKSEIFDDQFSVERPDGSNFTLKIRSTKLEDSAMYFCASSDWTSLQETQYFGPGTRLLVL.